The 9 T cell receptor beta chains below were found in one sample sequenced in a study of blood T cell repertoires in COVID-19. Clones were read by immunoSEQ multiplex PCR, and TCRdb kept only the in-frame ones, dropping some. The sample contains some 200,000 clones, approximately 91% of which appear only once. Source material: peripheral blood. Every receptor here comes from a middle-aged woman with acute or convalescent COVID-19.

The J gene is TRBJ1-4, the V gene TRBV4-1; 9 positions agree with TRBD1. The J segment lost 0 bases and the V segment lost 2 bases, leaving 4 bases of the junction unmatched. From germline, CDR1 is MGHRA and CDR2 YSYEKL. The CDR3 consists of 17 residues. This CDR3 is CASSQPGQGTTNEKLFF. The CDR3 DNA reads TGCGCCAGCAGCCAACCGGGACAGGGAACAACTAATGAAAAACTGTTTTTT.

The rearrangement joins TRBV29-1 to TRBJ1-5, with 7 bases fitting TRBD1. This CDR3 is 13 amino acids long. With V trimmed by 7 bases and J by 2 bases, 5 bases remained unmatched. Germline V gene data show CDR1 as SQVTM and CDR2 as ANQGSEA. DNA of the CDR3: TGCAGCGCGTCGGGGACAGGCAATCAGCCCCAGCATTTT. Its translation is CSASGTGNQPQHF. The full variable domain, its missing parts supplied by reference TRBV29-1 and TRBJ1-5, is SAVISQKPSRDICQRGTSLTIQCQVDSQVTMMFWYRQQPGQSLTLIATANQGSEATYESGFVIDKFPISRPNLTFSTLTVSNMSPEDSSIYLCSASGTGNQPQHFGDGTRLSIL.

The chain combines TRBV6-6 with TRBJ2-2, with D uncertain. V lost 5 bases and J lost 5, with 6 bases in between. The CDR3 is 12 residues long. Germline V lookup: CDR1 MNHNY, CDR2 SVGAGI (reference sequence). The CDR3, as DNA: TGTGCCAGCAGTCAACGGACCGGGGAGCTGTTTTTT. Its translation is CASSQRTGELFF.

DNA for the CDR3: TGTGCCAGCAGCCCCCCCGGGGGGGACTATGGCTACACCTTC. This sequence encodes CASSPPGGDYGYTF. This chain links TRBV13 with TRBJ1-2; D possibly corresponds to TRBD1 (5 bases). The V gene lost 5 bases and the J gene lost 3 bases, with 13 bases spanning the gap. The CDR3 length is 14 residues. Germline V gene lookup returns CDR1 PRHDT and CDR2 FYEKMQ (reference sequence).

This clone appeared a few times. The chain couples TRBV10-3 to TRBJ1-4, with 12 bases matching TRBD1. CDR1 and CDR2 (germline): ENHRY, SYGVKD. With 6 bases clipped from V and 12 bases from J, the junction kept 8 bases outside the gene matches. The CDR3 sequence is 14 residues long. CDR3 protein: CAIRGQGAHSQLFF. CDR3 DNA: TGTGCCATCAGGGGACAGGGGGCGCATTCTCAACTGTTTTTT.

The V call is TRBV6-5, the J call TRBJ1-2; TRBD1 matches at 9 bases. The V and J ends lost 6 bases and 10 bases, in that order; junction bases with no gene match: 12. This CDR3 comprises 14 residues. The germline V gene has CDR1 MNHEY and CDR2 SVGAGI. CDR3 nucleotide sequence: TGTGCCAGCAGCCTCCCTACAGGGGGCAATGTCTACACCTTC. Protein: CASSLPTGGNVYTF.

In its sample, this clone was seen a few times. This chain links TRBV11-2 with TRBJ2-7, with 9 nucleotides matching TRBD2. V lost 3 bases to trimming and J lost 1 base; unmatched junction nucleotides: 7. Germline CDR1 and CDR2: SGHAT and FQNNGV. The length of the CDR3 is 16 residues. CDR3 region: CASSFGGLAGSYEQYV. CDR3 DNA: TGTGCCAGCAGCTTTGGTGGGCTAGCGGGGTCCTACGAGCAGTACGTC.

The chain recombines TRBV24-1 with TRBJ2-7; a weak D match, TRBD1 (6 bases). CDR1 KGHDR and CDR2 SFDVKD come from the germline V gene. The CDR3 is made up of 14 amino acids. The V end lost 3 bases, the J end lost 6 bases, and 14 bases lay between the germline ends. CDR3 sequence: CATSDRDKRTEQYV. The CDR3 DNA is TGTGCCACCAGTGATCGGGACAAACGGACCGAGCAGTACGTC.

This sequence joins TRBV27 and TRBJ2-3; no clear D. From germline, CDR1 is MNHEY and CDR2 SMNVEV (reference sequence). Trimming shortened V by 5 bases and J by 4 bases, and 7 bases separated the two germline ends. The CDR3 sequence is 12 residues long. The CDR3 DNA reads TGTGCCAGCAGTATGTTATCAGATACGCAGTATTTT. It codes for CASSMLSDTQYF.